A single sample gave rise to the 8 T cell receptor beta chains below, sequenced in a study of T cell responses to AZD1222 COVID-19 vaccine. This table comes from immunoSEQ multiplex PCR, and its TCRdb copy is limited to in-frame clones, with some not included. The table shows roughly 180,000 clones, with about 90% occurring only once. The input for sequencing was peripheral blood, taken 28 days after the second AZD1222 dose. The origin of the receptors is an adult who received the AZD1222 COVID-19 vaccine.

The chain has TRBV15 and TRBJ1-2; a weak D match, TRBD1 (5 bases). CDR1 and CDR2 from the germline V gene are LNHNV and YYDKDF (reference sequence). The CDR3 extends over 16 amino acids. V was pared by 3 bases and J by 0 bases, with 14 bases between. CDR3 sequence (DNA): TGTGCCACCAGCAGCGGGTGGCAGACAGCTAACTATGGCTACACCTTC. This sequence encodes CATSSGWQTANYGYTF.

The DNA of the CDR3 is TGTGCCAGCAGTCTCAACGGTCTCAATTCACCCCTCCACTTT. Amino acids: CASSLNGLNSPLHF. The J gene is TRBJ1-6, the V gene TRBV6-4; D gene ambiguous. CDR3 length: 14 amino acids. Germline CDR1 and CDR2: MRHNA and SNTAGT. Trimming took off 5 bases at V and 7 bases at J, with 12 bases between the two ends.

Here the CDR3 DNA reads TGCGCCAGCAGCACCCCCAGGGTGGCTGGGGCCAACGTCCTGACTTTC. The encoded protein is CASSTPRVAGANVLTF. The V gene is TRBV5-1, the J gene TRBJ2-6; D may be TRBD1 (5 bases). The CDR3 extends over 16 amino acids. CDR1 is SGHRS, CDR2 YFSETQ, per germline. Trimming took off 4 bases at V and 2 bases at J, with 13 bases between the two ends.

The CDR3 DNA follows: TGTGCCAGCAGTATAGTGGGGGATTCACCCCTCCACTTT. It translates to CASSIVGDSPLHF. The V and J genes are TRBV27 and TRBJ1-6; D may be TRBD1 (5 bases). V dropped 5 bases and J dropped 8 bases, with 10 bases sitting between them. Germline CDR1 and CDR2: MNHEY and SMNVEV (reference sequence). The CDR3 is 13 residues long.

The table lists this clone with a few counts. The genes are TRBV4-1 and TRBJ2-3, with D possibly TRBD1 on 6 matching bases. The CDR3 spans 15 residues. Germline lookup yields CDR1 MGHRA and CDR2 YSYEKL. Deletions cut 5 bases from V and 2 bases from J, with 14 bases between. CDR3 sequence (DNA): TGCGCCAGCAGCATTACAGGGAATCCCACAGATACGCAGTATTTT. This gives the protein CASSITGNPTDTQYF.

The chain carries TRBV6-5 and TRBJ1-4; 7 bases are shared with TRBD1. Germline V gene lookup returns CDR1 MNHEY and CDR2 SVGAGI. This CDR3 region has 15 residues. The V gene end was trimmed by 2 bases and the J gene end by 6 bases; junction bases not matched to a gene: 6. CDR3 sequence (DNA): TGTGCCAGCAGTTACGGGAGGGGGCTATATGAAAAACTGTTTTTT. Translation: CASSYGRGLYEKLFF.

The chain recombines TRBV18 with TRBJ2-4; D tentatively reads TRBD1 or TRBD2 (5 bases each). Trimming took off 3 bases at V and 5 bases at J, with 11 bases between the two ends. Per the germline V gene, CDR1 is KGHSH and CDR2 is LQKENI. The CDR3 spans 14 residues. The CDR3 loop reads CASSPAGTQNIQYF. The CDR3 coding sequence is TGTGCCAGCTCACCGGCCGGGACGCAAAACATTCAGTACTTC.

The V and J genes are TRBV18 and TRBJ1-4; 8 bases line up with TRBD1. The germline gives CDR1 KGHSH, CDR2 LQKENI. Trimming at V came to 4 bases and at J to 8 bases, leaving 12 bases not matched to a gene. The CDR3 totals 16 residues. CDR3 nucleotides: TGTGCCAGCTCACGTCCCGGGACAGGCCTCGGGGAAAAACTGTTTTTT. It codes for CASSRPGTGLGEKLFF.